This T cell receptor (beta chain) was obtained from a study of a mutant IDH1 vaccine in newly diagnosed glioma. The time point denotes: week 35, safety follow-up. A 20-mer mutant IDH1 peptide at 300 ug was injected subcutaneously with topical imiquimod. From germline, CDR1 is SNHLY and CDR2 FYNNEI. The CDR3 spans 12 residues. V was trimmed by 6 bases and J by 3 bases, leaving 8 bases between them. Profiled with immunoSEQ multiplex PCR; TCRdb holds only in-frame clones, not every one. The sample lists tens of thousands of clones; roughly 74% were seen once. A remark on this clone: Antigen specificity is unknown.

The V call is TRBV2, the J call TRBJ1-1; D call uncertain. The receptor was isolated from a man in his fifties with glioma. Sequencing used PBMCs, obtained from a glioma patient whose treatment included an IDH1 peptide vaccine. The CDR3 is CASSDRDTEAFF. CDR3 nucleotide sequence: TGTGCCAGCAGCGACCGGGACACTGAAGCTTTCTTT.